This passage covers 10 T cell receptor beta chains from one sample sequenced in a study of identical twins. A single record per CDR3 protein comes from TCRdb applying MiXCR to the 5' RACE reads. Found here are hundreds of thousands of distinct CDR3 sequences, roughly 18% of them singletons; the top ten hold roughly 14%. This sample was shared with a second study, whose subject was T cells expressing NK-cell markers.

The sequencing input was PBMCs. These receptors were taken from a woman in her late teens or twenties in good health.

The chain's CDR3 is CSAIAALGVDTQYF. The CDR3, as DNA: TGCAGTGCTATAGCGGCCCTAGGGGTGGATACGCAGTATTTT. V and J are TRBV20-1 and TRBJ2-3; maybe TRBD2 (6 bases). V was clipped by 4 bases and J by 6 bases, with 17 bases between them. The germline gives CDR1 DFQATT, CDR2 SNEGSKA (reference sequence). The CDR3 covers 14 residues.

There are a few counts of this clonotype. The chain is built from TRBV5-1 and TRBJ2-2, with 8 bases matching TRBD2. Germline V CDR1 and CDR2: SGHRS, YFSETQ. This CDR3 has 15 amino acids. V lost 5 bases and J lost 7; bases outside the gene matches: 10. The CDR3 spells CASRSPGLGFGELFF. Written as DNA, the CDR3 is TGCGCCAGCAGGTCACCGGGACTAGGATTCGGGGAGCTGTTTTTT.

In this sample, this clonotype turned up a few times. V is TRBV6-2 or TRBV6-3 and J is TRBJ2-3; TRBD1 is a possible D gene (5 bases). Trimming cost V 8 bases and J 6 bases, with 12 bases left between them. Germline assignment: CDR1 MNHEY and CDR2 SVGEGT. The CDR3 contains 12 residues. CDR3 sequence (DNA): TGTGCCAGCGCCCCCAGGGCGGATACGCAGTATTTT. Protein product: CASAPRADTQYF.

This clonotype has just a few counts. The chain joins TRBV20-1 to TRBJ2-3; TRBD2 matches 16 bases. CDR3 length: 16 residues. V lost 6 bases and J lost 5; bases outside the gene matches: 8. Germline-derived CDR1 and CDR2 are DFQATT and SNEGSKA (reference sequence). The CDR3 nucleotides read TGCAGTGCAACCGGGACTAGCGGGAGGGCCAGAGATACGCAGTATTTT. Its protein product is CSATGTSGRARDTQYF.

On this clonotype: A junction end diverges from the germline sequence, so it may reflect a read error. The rearrangement uses TRBV7-8 and TRBJ2-7, with 11 bases aligning to TRBD2. The CDR3 runs 14 residues. Germline V gene sequence: CDR1 SGHVS, CDR2 FQNEAQ. The DNA for the CDR3 is TGTGCCAGCAGCTCGGGACTAGCGGCCTACAAGCAGTACTTC. Its protein product is CASSSGLAAYKQYF.

This clonotype has a handful of counts. The chain links TRBV20-1 to TRBJ2-5, with D perhaps TRBD2 (6 bases). The V and J ends lost 7 bases and 2 bases respectively, with 11 bases between them. CDR1 DFQATT and CDR2 SNEGSKA come from the germline V gene (reference sequence). This CDR3 has 12 residues. CDR3 DNA: TGCAGTGTTGGGACTCATCAAGAGACCCAGTACTTC. It specifies CSVGTHQETQYF.

The chain links TRBV7-9 to TRBJ2-1, with TRBD2 matching 9 bases. From germline, CDR1 is SEHNR and CDR2 FQNEAQ (reference sequence). V was clipped by 4 bases and J by 5 bases; unmatched bases: 9. The CDR3 consists of 16 residues. CDR3 residues: CASSSRRLAVDNEQFF. CDR3 DNA sequence: TGTGCCAGCAGCTCCCGACGACTAGCGGTAGACAATGAGCAGTTCTTC.

The table lists this clonotype with a count of one. The rearrangement links TRBV5-6 to TRBJ2-5; D possibly corresponds to TRBD2 (6 bases). V lost 4 bases and J 3 bases, leaving 10 bases between the germline ends. CDR3 length equals 13 residues. Germline CDR1 and CDR2: SGHDT and YYEEEE. CDR3 loop: CASSARGKETQYF. For the CDR3, the DNA is TGTGCCAGCAGCGCCCGGGGGAAAGAGACCCAGTACTTC.

The chain links TRBV29-1 to TRBJ2-7; 7 nucleotides line up with TRBD1. The V and J ends lost 2 bases and 7 bases, in that order; junction bases with no gene match: 5. The CDR3 contains 12 residues. Germline V gene lookup returns CDR1 SQVTM and CDR2 ANQGSEA. This CDR3 is CSVERGLGEQYF. CDR3 DNA: TGCAGCGTTGAAAGGGGGCTCGGAGAGCAGTACTTC.

The rearrangement joins TRBV12-3 or TRBV12-4 to TRBJ2-1; D unclear. The CDR3 length is 12 residues. V lost 3 bases and J lost 12, with 12 bases in between. The DNA for the CDR3 is TGTGCCAGCAGTTTCCGCTTCCCGGGGCAGTTCTTC. Its translation: CASSFRFPGQFF.